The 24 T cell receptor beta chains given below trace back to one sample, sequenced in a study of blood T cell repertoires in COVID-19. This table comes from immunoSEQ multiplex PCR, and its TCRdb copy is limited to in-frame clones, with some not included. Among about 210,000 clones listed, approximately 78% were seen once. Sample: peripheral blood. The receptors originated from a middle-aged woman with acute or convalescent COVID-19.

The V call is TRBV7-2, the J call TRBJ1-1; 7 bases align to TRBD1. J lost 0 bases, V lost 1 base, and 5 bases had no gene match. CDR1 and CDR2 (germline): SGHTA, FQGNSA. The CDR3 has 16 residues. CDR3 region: CASSLGPGQLNTEAFF. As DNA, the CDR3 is TGTGCCAGCAGCTTAGGCCCGGGACAGTTGAACACTGAAGCTTTCTTT.

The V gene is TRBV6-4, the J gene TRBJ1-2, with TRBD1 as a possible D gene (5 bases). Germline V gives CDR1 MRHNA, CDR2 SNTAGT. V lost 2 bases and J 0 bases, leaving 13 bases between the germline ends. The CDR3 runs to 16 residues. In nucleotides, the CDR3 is TGTGCCAGCAGTGACAGGTACAGGAGTTCTAACTATGGCTACACCTTC. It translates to CASSDRYRSSNYGYTF.

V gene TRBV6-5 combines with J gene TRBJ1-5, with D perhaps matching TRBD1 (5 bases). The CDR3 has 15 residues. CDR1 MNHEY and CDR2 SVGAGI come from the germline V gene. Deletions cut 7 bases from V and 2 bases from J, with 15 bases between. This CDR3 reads CASKEGPVGNQPQHF. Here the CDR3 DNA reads TGTGCCAGCAAGGAGGGGCCGGTGGGCAATCAGCCCCAGCATTTT.

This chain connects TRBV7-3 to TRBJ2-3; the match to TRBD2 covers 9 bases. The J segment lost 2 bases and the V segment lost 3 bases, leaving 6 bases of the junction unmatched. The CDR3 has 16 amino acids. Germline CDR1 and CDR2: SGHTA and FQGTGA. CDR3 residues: CASSFGGGAITDTQYF. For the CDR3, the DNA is TGTGCCAGCAGCTTTGGCGGGGGGGCAATCACAGATACGCAGTATTTT.

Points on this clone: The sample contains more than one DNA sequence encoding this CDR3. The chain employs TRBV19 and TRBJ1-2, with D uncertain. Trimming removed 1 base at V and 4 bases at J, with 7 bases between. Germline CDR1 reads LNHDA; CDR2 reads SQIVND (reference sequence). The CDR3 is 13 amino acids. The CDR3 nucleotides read TGTGCCAGTAGTATAGCCGGTTCCTATGGCTACACCTTC. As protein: CASSIAGSYGYTF.

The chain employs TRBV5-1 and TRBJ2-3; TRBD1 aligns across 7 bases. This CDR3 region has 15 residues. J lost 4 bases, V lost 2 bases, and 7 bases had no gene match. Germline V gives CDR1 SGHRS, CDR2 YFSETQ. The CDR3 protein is CASSFNDRAADTQYF. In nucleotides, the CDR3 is TGCGCCAGCAGCTTCAACGACAGGGCGGCAGATACGCAGTATTTT.

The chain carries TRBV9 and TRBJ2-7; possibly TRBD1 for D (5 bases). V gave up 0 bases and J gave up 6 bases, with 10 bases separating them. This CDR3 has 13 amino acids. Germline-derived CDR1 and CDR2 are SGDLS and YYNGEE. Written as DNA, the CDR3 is TGTGCCAGCAGCGTAGGGACATCCGGCGAGCAGTACTTC. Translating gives CASSVGTSGEQYF. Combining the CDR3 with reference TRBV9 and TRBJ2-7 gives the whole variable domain DSGVTQTPKHLITATGQRVTLRCSPRSGDLSVYWYQQSLDQGLQFLIQYYNGEERAKGNILERFSAQQFPDLHSELNLSSLELGDSALYFCASSVGTSGEQYFGPGTRLTVT.

The CDR3 bases are TGTGCCAGCAGAGATAGAAATAGCGGGAGAAGCCAATTTGAGCAGTTCTTC. It encodes CASRDRNSGRSQFEQFF. The chain recombines TRBV7-2 with TRBJ2-1; 9 bases are shared with TRBD2. V lost 6 bases, J lost 9 bases, and 18 bases stayed unmatched. From germline, CDR1 is SGHTA and CDR2 FQGNSA. There are 17 residues in the CDR3.

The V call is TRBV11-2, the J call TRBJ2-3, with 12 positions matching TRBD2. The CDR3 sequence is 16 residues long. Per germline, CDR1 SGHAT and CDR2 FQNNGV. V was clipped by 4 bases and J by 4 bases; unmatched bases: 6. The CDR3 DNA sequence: TGTGCCAGCAGCTACCTAGCGGGGGGGCGTTCAGATACGCAGTATTTT. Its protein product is CASSYLAGGRSDTQYF.

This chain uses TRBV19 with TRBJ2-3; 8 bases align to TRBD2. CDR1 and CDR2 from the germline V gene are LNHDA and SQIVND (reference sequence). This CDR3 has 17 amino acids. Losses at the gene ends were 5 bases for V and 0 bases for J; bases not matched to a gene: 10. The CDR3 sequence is CASSHRTSWVSTDTQYF. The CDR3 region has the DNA TGTGCCAGTAGTCACCGGACTAGCTGGGTTAGCACAGATACGCAGTATTTT.

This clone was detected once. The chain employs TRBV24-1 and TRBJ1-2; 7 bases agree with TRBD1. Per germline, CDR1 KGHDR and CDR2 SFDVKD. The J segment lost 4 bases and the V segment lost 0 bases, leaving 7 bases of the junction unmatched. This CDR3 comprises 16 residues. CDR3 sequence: CATSDLGQGGGYGYTF. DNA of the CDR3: TGTGCCACCAGTGATTTGGGGCAGGGGGGCGGCTATGGCTACACCTTC.

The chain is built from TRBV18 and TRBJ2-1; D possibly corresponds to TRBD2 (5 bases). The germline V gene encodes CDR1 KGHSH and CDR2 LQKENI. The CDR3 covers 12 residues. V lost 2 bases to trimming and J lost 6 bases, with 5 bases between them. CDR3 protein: CASSPSGNEQFF. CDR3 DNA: TGTGCCAGCTCACCAAGCGGCAATGAGCAGTTCTTC.

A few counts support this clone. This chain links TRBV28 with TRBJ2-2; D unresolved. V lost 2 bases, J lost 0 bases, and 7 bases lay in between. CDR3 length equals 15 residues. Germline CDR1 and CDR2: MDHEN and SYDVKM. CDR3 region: CASSLPGPNTGELFF. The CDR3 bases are TGTGCCAGCAGTTTACCAGGCCCGAACACCGGGGAGCTGTTTTTT.

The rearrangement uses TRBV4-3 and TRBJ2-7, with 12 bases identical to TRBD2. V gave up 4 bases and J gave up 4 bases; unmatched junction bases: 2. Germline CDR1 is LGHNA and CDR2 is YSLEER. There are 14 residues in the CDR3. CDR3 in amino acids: CASSLTSGSYEQYF. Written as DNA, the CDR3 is TGCGCCAGCAGCCTGACTAGCGGGAGTTACGAGCAGTACTTC.

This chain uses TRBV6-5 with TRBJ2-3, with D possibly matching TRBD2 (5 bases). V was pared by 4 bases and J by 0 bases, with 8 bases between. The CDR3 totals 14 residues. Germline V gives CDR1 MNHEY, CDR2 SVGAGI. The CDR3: CASSFGLSTDTQYF. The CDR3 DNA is TGTGCCAGCAGTTTCGGACTGAGCACAGATACGCAGTATTTT.

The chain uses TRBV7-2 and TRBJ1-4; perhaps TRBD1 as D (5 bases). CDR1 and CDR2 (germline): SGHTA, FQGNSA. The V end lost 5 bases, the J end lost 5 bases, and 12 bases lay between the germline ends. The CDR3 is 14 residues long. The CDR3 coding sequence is TGTGCCAGCAGCGACGGACACCGCAATGAAAAACTGTTTTTT. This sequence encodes CASSDGHRNEKLFF.

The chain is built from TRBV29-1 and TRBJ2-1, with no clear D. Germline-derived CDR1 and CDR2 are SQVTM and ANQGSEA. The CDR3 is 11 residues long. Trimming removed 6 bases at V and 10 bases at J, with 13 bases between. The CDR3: CSVLWANEQFF. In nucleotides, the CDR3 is TGCAGCGTCCTTTGGGCTAACGAGCAGTTCTTC.

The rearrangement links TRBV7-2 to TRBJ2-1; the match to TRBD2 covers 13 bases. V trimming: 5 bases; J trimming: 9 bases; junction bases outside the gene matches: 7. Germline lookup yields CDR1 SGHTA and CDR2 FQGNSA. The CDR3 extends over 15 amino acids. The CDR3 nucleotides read TGTGCCAGCAGCCCGCGGACTAGCGGGAGTCGTGAGCAGTTCTTC. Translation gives CASSPRTSGSREQFF.

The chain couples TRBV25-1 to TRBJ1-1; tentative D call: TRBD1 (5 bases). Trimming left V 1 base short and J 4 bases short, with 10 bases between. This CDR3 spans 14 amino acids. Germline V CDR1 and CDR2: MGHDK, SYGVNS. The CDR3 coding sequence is TGTGCCAGCAGTGAATCCCCCAGGGTCACTGAAGCTTTCTTT. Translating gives CASSESPRVTEAFF. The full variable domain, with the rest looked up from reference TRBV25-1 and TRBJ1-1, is EADIYQTPRYLVIGTGKKITLECSQTMGHDKMYWYQQDPGMELHLIHYSYGVNSTEKGDLSSESTVSRIRTEHFPLTLESARPSHTSQYLCASSESPRVTEAFFGQGTRLTVV.

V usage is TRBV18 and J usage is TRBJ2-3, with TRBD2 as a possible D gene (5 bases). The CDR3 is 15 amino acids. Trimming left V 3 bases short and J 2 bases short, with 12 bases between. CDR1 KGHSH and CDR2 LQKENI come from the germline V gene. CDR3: CASSPYRDYTDTQYF. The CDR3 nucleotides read TGTGCCAGCTCACCGTACCGGGATTACACAGATACGCAGTATTTT.

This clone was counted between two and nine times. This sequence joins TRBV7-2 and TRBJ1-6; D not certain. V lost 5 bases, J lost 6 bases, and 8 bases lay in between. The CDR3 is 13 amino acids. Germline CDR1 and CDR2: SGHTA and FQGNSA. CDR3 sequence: CASSPYSNSPLHF. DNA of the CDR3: TGTGCCAGCAGCCCCTACTCTAATTCACCCCTCCACTTT. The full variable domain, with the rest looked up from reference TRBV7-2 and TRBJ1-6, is GAGVSQSPSNKVTEKGKDVELRCDPISGHTALYWYRQSLGQGLEFLIYFQGNSAPDKSGLPSDRFSAERTGGSVSTLTIQRTQQEDSAVYLCASSPYSNSPLHFGNGTRLTVT.

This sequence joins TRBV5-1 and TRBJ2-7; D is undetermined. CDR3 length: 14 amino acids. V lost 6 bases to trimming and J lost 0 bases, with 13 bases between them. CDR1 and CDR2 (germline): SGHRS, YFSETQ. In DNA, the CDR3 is TGCGCCAGCACCCCAGGCCTAAGCTCCTACGAGCAGTACTTC. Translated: CASTPGLSSYEQYF. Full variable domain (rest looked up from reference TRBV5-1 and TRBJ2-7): KAGVTQTPRYLIKTRGQQVTLSCSPISGHRSVSWYQQTPGQGLQFLFEYFSETQRNKGNFPGRFSGRQFSNSRSEMNVSTLELGDSALYLCASTPGLSSYEQYFGPGTRLTVT.

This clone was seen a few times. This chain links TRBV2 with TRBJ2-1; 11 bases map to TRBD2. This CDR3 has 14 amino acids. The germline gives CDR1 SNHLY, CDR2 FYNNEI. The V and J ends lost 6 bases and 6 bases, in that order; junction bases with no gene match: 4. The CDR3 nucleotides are TGTGCCAGCAGCCCCGGGACTAGCGGCAATGAGCAGTTCTTC. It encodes CASSPGTSGNEQFF.

The CDR3 reads CASSEEETQYF. DNA for the CDR3: TGCGCCAGCAGTGAAGAGGAGACCCAGTACTTC. The J gene is TRBJ2-5, the V gene TRBV10-2; no clear D. CDR3 size: 11 residues. CDR1 and CDR2 (germline): WSHSY, SAAADI. The ends were cut back, 3 bases at V and 5 bases at J, with 4 bases in the middle.